The entry that follows covers one T cell receptor (beta chain) sequence. Its antigen is as yet unknown. The CDR3 consists of 12 residues. V lost 1 base and J lost 6, with 7 bases in between. Per the germline V gene, CDR1 is SEHNR and CDR2 is FQNEAQ (reference sequence). The data originate from a study of T cell repertoires and HLA-DP antigens. About the study: Alloreactive CD4+ T cells targeted HLA-DP on transduced HeLa.

Untouched CD4+ T cells were bead-isolated from PBMC at roughly 98% purity. Study-wide results and limits: Antigen presentation used HeLa cells, with total CD4+ cells responding.

The primer mix covered 54 TRBV segments and 13 TRBJ segments. Clones were sequenced by immunoSEQ multiplex PCR, and TCRdb holds only the in-frame ones, with some missing. The table shows about 89,000 clones, with around nine tenths occurring only once. The source of this sequence is a man aged 45-65 years in good health and CMV-seronegative. The chain uses TRBV7-9 and TRBJ2-7; D is unclear. Sequenced: CD4+ T cells from PBMCs. The CDR3 loop is CASSLVTAEQYF. The CDR3 bases are TGTGCCAGCAGCTTAGTCACGGCCGAGCAGTACTTC.